Listed here are 3 T cell receptor beta chains from one sample, sequenced in a study of tumor-infiltrating lymphocytes in primary liver carcinoma. Priming with a constant-region primer yielded TCR beta cDNA from 400 to 550 ng total RNA. Three-round nested multiplex PCR performed with slightly modified ARM-PCR produced the TCR beta libraries. TRBV1-TRBV30 forward and Cbeta reverse primers drove the first two roughly 10-cycle rounds. TCRdb processed the multiplex PCR reads anew with MiXCR; each CDR3 protein has one entry. The sample includes 250,000 to 350,000 distinct CDR3 sequences, around 50% of them seen just once. Germline DNA was also extracted, and blood RNA derived from unsorted whole blood. The sample comprised peripheral blood. The receptors here all came from a woman under 40 with primary liver carcinoma and hepatitis B virus infection.

About this clonotype itself: A much larger clone differs by one base, so this may be a read error. This chain connects TRBV29-1 to TRBJ1-1; 8 bases map to TRBD1. The CDR3 is 13 amino acids. The germline gives CDR1 SQVTM, CDR2 ANQGSEA. Trimming at V came to 7 bases and at J to 6 bases, leaving 10 bases not matched to a gene. Written as DNA, the CDR3 is TGCAGCGGGAGACAGGGGCTTAACGCTGAAGCTTTCTTT. Its protein product is CSGRQGLNAEAFF.

About this clonotype: The junction departs from germline at one end; a sequencing error may be responsible. The rearrangement uses TRBV20-1 and TRBJ1-5; D uncertain. Germline assignment: CDR1 DFQATT and CDR2 SNEGSKA (reference sequence). This CDR3 is 14 amino acids long. The CDR3 loop reads CCASDLNSNQPQHF. The DNA for the CDR3 is TGCTGTGCTAGCGATTTAAATAGCAATCAGCCCCAGCATTTT.

Of note for this clonotype: A much bigger clone sits one base away, suggesting this may be a read error. The V and J genes are TRBV11-2 and TRBJ2-1; D is undetermined. The germline CDR1 and CDR2 sequences are SGHAT and FQNNGV. The CDR3 has 12 residues. The CDR3 sequence: CTSSLARNEQFF. In nucleotides, the CDR3 is TGTACCAGCAGCTTAGCCCGCAATGAGCAGTTCTTC. The full variable domain, in which reference TRBV11-2 and TRBJ2-1 provide the parts outside the CDR3, is EAGVAQSPRYKIIEKRQSVAFWCNPISGHATLYWYQQILGQGPKLLIQFQNNGVVDDSQLPKDRFSAERLKGVDSTLKIQPAKLEDSAVYLCTSSLARNEQFFGPGTRLTVL.